These 10 T cell receptor beta chains were sequenced from one sample in a study of blood T cells in healthy people across ages. A J-beta primer mix and a sample-barcoded 5' primer were used in a second PCR of about 7 to 12 cycles. Each CDR3 protein gets one entry after TCRdb re-called the 5' RACE reads with MiXCR. This table has 700,000 to 1,000,000 distinct CDR3 sequences, around two fifths appearing once. The sample was blood. All receptors come from a man aged 55 to 70 in good health.

This chain connects TRBV7-9 to TRBJ2-4; 8 bases are shared with TRBD1. With the DNA end fitting TRBJ2-7 better, the J assignment may be wrong. CDR3 size: 16 residues. The germline V gene has CDR1 SEHNR and CDR2 FQNEAQ (reference sequence). CDR3 DNA sequence: TGTGCCAGCAGCCCTCGACTCGGGACAGGTCGCTACGAGCAGTACTTC. Translation: CASSPRLGTGRYEQYF.

This rearrangement joins TRBV4-1 to TRBJ1-5; D not certain. The CDR3 covers 14 residues. Germline CDR1 is MGHRA and CDR2 is YSYEKL. The V and J ends lost 0 bases and 3 bases respectively, with 6 bases between them. The DNA of the CDR3 is TGCGCCAGCAGCCAAGACATTTACAATCAGCCCCAGCATTTT. Protein sequence: CASSQDIYNQPQHF.

This chain joins TRBV9 and TRBJ2-3, with D perhaps matching TRBD1 (6 bases). The CDR3 has 15 residues. V lost 3 bases and J 7 bases, leaving 18 bases between the germline ends. CDR1 is SGDLS, CDR2 YYNGEE, per germline. The chain's CDR3 is CASSARDNLGYTQYF. Written as DNA, the CDR3 is TGTGCCAGCAGCGCACGGGACAACCTCGGATATACGCAGTATTTT.

The chain joins TRBV3-1 to TRBJ2-2, with 8 bases that match TRBD1. The ends lost 3 bases at V and 3 bases at J; junction bases unmatched: 6. The CDR3 length is 16 residues. Germline loops: CDR1 LGHDT, CDR2 YNNKEL (reference sequence). The CDR3 reads CASSHGTGGDTGELFF. CDR3 DNA sequence: TGTGCCAGCAGCCACGGGACAGGAGGGGACACCGGGGAGCTGTTTTTT.

This clonotype was seen a handful of times. This chain links TRBV28 with TRBJ2-5; D may be TRBD2 (5 bases). The germline V gene encodes CDR1 MDHEN and CDR2 SYDVKM. The CDR3 is 15 amino acids. The germline V and J ends were trimmed by 2 bases and 5 bases, with 15 bases remaining between them. The CDR3 spells CASSLSGGVVETQYF. CDR3 nucleotide sequence: TGTGCCAGCAGTTTAAGCGGAGGAGTGGTGGAGACCCAGTACTTC.

The chain has TRBV6-5 and TRBJ2-7, with 9 bases aligning to TRBD1. Germline-derived CDR1 and CDR2 are MNHEY and SVGAGI. After removal of 0 bases from V and 6 bases from J, the junction contained 3 bases not matched to a gene. This CDR3 spans 14 amino acids. In nucleotides, the CDR3 is TGTGCCAGCAGTTACTCAGGACAGGGGCTCGAGCAGTACTTC. This sequence encodes CASSYSGQGLEQYF.

The table lists this clonotype with a few counts. This chain uses TRBV7-8 with TRBJ2-7, with a weak D call TRBD1 (8 bases). Trimming shortened V by 6 bases and J by 2 bases, and 14 bases separated the two germline ends. This CDR3 spans 14 amino acids. Germline assignment: CDR1 SGHVS and CDR2 FQNEAQ. The CDR3 region is CASRPQGGTYEQYF. DNA of the CDR3: TGTGCCAGCAGACCACAGGGGGGGACCTACGAGCAGTACTTC.

The chain carries TRBV5-6 and TRBJ2-7; the D is unclear. V was clipped by 0 bases and J by 7 bases, with 11 bases between them. Per the germline V gene, CDR1 is SGHDT and CDR2 is YYEEEE. This CDR3 has 13 amino acids. CDR3 in DNA: TGTGCCAGCAGCTTGGCCCAGCACAATGAGCAGTACTTC. Encoded protein: CASSLAQHNEQYF.

The chain employs TRBV7-2 and TRBJ2-7, with D tentatively TRBD1 or TRBD2 (5 bases each). V was shortened by 4 bases and J by 6 bases, with 10 bases between the two germline ends. This CDR3 is built from 12 residues. CDR1 is SGHTA, CDR2 FQGNSA, per germline. The CDR3 DNA reads as TGTGCCAGCAGCTGGTGGGGGAGCGAGCAGTACTTC. Encoded protein: CASSWWGSEQYF.

The chain recombines TRBV12-3 or TRBV12-4 with TRBJ1-2; maybe TRBD1 (5 bases). This CDR3 spans 16 amino acids. Between the trimmed V and J ends, which lost 5 bases and 2 bases, there was a span of 18 bases. The CDR3 protein is CASSPWGGEGNYGYTF. The CDR3 DNA reads as TGTGCCAGCAGTCCTTGGGGGGGAGAGGGCAACTATGGCTACACCTTC.